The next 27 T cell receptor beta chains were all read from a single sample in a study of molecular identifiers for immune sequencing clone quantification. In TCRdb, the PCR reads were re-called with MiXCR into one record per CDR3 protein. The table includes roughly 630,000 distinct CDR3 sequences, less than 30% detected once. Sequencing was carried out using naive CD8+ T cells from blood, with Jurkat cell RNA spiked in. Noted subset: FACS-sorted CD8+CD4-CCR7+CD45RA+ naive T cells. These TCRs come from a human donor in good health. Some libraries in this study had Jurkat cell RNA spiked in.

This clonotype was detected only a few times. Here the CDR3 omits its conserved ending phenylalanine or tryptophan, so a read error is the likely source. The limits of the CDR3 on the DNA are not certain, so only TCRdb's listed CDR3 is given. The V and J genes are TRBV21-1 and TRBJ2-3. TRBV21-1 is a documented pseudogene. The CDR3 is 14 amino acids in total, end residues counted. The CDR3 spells CASTQEASTDTQYL.

The CDR3: CASSLWSPVDGRQETQYF. In nucleotides, the CDR3 is TGTGCCAGCAGCTTATGGTCGCCAGTGGACGGGCGTCAAGAGACCCAGTACTTC. V gene TRBV7-2 combines with J gene TRBJ2-5; D is unclear. The ends were cut back, 2 bases at V and 2 bases at J, with 21 bases in the middle. CDR1 is SGHTA and CDR2 is FQGNSA in the germline V gene. CDR3 length: 18 amino acids. The full variable domain, in which reference TRBV7-2 and TRBJ2-5 provide the parts outside the CDR3, is GAGVSQSPSNKVTEKGKDVELRCDPISGHTALYWYRQSLGQGLEFLIYFQGNSAPDKSGLPSDRFSAERTGGSVSTLTIQRTQQEDSAVYLCASSLWSPVDGRQETQYFGPGTRLLVL.

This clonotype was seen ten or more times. Here the CDR3 reads CASSVEGLAEQETQYF. CDR3 DNA: TGTGCCAGCAGCGTAGAGGGACTAGCGGAACAAGAGACCCAGTACTTC. The chain couples TRBV9 to TRBJ2-5; 11 nucleotides agree with TRBD2. J gave up 2 bases and V 0 bases, and 3 bases lay outside the gene matches. CDR3 length: 16 amino acids. CDR1 is SGDLS, CDR2 YYNGEE, per germline. The variable domain in full, with the rest retrieved from reference TRBV9 and TRBJ2-5, is DSGVTQTPKHLITATGQRVTLRCSPRSGDLSVYWYQQSLDQGLQFLIQYYNGEERAKGNILERFSAQQFPDLHSELNLSSLELGDSALYFCASSVEGLAEQETQYFGPGTRLLVL.

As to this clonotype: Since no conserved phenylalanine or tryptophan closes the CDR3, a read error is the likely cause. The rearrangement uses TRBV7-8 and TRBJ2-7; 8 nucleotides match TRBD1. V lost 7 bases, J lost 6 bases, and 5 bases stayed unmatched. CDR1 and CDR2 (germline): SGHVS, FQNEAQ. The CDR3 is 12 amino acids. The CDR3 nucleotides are TGTGCCAGCACCGAACAGGGGGGCGAGCAGTACTCC. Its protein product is CASTEQGGEQYS.

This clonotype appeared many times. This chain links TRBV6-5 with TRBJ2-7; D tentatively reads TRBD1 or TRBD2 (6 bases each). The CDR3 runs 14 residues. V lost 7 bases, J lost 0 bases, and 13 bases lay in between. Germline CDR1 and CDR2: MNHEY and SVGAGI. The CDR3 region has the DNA TGTGCCAGCACTTATAGGGGGGACTCCTACGAGCAGTACTTC. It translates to CASTYRGDSYEQYF.

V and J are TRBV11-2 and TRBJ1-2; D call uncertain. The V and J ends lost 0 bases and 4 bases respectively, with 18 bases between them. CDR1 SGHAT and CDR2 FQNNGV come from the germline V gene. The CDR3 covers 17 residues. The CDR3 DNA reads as TGTGCCAGCAGCTTAGAAACGTGGGCAGCCTTAGGCTATGGCTACACCTTC. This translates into CASSLETWAALGYGYTF.

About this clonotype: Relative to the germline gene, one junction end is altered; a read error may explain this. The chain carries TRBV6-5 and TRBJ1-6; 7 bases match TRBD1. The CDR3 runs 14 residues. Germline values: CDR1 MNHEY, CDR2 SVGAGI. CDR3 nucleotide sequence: TGTGCCAGCAGTTCCGGGACAGATAATTCACCCCCCCACTTT. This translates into CASSSGTDNSPPHF.

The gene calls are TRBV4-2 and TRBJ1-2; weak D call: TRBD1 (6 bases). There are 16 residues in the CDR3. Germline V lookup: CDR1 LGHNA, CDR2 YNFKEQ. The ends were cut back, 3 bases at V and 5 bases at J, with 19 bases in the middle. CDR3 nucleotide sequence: TGTGCCAGCAGCCAGAACGGACGGGACAAACGGTATGGCTACACCTTC. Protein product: CASSQNGRDKRYGYTF.

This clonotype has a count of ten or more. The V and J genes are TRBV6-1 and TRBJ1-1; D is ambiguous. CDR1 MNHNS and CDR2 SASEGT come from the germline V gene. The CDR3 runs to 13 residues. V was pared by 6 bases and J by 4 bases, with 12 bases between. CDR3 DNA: TGTGCCAGCAGAGAGGGTCCCGGCACTGAAGCTTTCTTT. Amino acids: CASREGPGTEAFF.

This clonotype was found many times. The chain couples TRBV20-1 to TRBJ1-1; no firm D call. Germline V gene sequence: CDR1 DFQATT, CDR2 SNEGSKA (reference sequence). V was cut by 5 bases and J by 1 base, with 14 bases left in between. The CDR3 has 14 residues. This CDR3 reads CSAPTSPTNTEAFF. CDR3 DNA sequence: TGCAGTGCTCCTACATCACCGACGAACACTGAAGCTTTCTTT.

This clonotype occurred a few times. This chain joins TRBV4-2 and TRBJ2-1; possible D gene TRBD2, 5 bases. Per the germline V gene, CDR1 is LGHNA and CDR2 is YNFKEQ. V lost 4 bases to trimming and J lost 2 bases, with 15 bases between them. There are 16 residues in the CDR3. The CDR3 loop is CASSPATAAAYNEQFF. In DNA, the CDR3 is TGTGCCAGCAGCCCCGCGACTGCAGCGGCCTACAATGAGCAGTTCTTC.

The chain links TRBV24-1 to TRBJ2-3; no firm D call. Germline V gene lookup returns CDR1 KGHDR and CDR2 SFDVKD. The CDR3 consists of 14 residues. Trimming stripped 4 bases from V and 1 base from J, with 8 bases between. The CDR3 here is CATSEGFGTDTQYF. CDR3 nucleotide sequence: TGTGCCACCAGTGAGGGGTTCGGCACAGATACGCAGTATTTT.

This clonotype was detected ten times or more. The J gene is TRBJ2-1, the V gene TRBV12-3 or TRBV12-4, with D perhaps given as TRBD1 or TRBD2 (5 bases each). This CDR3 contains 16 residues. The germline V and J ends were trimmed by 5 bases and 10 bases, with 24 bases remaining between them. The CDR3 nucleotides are TGTGCCAGCAGTGACTGGGACCTTAACAATGCAGAGGAGCAGTTCTTC. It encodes CASSDWDLNNAEEQFF.

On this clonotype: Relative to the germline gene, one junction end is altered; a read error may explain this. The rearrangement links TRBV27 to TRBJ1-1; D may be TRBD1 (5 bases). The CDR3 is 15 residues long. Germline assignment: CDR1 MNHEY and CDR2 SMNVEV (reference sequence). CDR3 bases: TGTGTCAGCAGTTTATACCCTCCTGGGGGCACTGAAGCTTTCTTT. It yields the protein CVSSLYPPGGTEAFF.

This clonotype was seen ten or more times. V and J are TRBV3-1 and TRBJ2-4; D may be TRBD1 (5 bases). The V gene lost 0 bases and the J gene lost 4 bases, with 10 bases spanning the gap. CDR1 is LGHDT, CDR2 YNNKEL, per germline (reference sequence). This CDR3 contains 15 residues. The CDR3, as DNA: TGTGCCAGCAGCCAAGATGGCCAGGGTAAAAACATTCAGTACTTC. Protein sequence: CASSQDGQGKNIQYF. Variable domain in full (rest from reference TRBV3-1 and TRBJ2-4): DTAVSQTPKYLVTQMGNDKSIKCEQNLGHDTMYWYKQDSKKFLKIMFSYNNKELIINETVPNRFSPKSPDKAHLNLHINSLELGDSAVYFCASSQDGQGKNIQYFGAGTRLSVL.

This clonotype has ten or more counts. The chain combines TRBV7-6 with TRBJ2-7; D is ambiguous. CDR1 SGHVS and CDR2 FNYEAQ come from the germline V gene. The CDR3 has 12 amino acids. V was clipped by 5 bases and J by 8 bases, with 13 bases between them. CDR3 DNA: TGTGCCAGCAGCCTCGCGACTGACCAGCAGTACTTC. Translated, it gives CASSLATDQQYF. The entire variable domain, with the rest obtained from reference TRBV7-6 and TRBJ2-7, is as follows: GAGVSQSPRYKVTKRGQDVALRCDPISGHVSLYWYRQALGQGPEFLTYFNYEAQQDKSGLPNDRFSAERPEGSISTLTIQRTEQRDSAMYRCASSLATDQQYFGPGTRLTVT.

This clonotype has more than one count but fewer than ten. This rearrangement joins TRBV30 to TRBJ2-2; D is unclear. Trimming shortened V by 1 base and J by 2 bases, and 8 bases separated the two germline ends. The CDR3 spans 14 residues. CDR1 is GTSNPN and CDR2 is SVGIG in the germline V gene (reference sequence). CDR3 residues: CAWSERLNTGELFF. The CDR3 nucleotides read TGTGCCTGGAGTGAACGGCTCAACACCGGGGAGCTGTTTTTT.

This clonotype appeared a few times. As DNA, the CDR3 is TGTGCCTGGCGCCTCGGGTTCACCGGGGAGCTGTTTTTT. Amino acids: CAWRLGFTGELFF. V usage is TRBV30 and J usage is TRBJ2-2; D is undetermined. The V gene lost 5 bases and the J gene lost 4 bases, with 11 bases spanning the gap. CDR3 size: 13 residues. Germline V gives CDR1 GTSNPN, CDR2 SVGIG (reference sequence). The complete variable domain, with remaining parts taken from reference TRBV30 and TRBJ2-2, reads SQTIHQWPATLVQPVGSPLSLECTVEGTSNPNLYWYRQAAGRGLQLLFYSVGIGQISSEVPQNLSASRPQDRQFILSSKKLLLSDSGFYLCAWRLGFTGELFFGEGSRLTVL.

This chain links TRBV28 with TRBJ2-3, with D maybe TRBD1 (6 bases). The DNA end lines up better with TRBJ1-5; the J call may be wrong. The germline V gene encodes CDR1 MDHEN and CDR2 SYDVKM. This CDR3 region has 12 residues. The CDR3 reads CASSPDSSAQHF. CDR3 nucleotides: TGTGCCAGCAGCCCGGACAGCTCGGCGCAGCATTTT.

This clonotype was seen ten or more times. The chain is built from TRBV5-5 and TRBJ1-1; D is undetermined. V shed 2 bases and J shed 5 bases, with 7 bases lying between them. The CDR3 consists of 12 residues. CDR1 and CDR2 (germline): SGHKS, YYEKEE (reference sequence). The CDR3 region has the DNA TGTGCCAGCAGCTTCTCGTTTACTGAAGCTTTCTTT. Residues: CASSFSFTEAFF.

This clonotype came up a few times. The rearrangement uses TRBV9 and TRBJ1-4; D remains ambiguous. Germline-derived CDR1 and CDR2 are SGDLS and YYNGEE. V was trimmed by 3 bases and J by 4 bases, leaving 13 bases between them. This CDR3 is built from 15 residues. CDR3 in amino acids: CASSGAFLDNEKLFF. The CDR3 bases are TGTGCCAGCAGCGGGGCTTTCCTGGATAATGAAAAACTGTTTTTT.

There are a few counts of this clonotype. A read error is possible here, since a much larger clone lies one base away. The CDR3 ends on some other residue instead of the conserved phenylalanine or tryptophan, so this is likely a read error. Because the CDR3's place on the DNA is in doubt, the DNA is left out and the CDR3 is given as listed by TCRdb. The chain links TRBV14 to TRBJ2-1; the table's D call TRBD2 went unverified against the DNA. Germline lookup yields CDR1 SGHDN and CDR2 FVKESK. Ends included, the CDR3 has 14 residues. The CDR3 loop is CASSQDLSGEGWFS.

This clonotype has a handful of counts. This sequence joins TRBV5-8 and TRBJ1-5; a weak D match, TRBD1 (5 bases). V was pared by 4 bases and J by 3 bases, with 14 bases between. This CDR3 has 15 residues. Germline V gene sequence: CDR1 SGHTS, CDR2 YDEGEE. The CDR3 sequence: CASSRYEGLNQPQHF. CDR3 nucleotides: TGTGCCAGCAGCCGATACGAGGGACTCAATCAGCCCCAGCATTTT.

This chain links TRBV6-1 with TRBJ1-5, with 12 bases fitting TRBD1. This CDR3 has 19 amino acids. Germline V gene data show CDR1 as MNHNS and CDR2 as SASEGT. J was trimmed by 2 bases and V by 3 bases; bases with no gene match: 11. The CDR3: CASSDPRDRGLGGNQPQHF. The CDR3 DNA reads TGTGCCAGCAGTGACCCCCGGGACAGGGGGCTAGGTGGCAATCAGCCCCAGCATTTT.

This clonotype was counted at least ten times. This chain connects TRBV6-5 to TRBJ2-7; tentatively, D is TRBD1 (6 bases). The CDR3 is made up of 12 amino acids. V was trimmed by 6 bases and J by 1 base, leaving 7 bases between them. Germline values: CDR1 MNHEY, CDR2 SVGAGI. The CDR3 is CASRDSSYEQYF. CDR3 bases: TGTGCCAGCAGGGACAGTTCCTACGAGCAGTACTTC.

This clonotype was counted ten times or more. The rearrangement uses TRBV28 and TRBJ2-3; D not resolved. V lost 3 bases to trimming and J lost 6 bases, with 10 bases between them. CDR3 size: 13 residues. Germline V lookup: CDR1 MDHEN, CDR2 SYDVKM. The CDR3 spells CASSFVRWDTQYF. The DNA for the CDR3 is TGTGCCAGCAGTTTCGTGCGTTGGGATACGCAGTATTTT.

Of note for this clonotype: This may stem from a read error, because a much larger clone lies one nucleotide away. DNA of the CDR3: TGTGCCAGCAGCTTGGGTTATGGGAGCAATCAGCCCCAGCATTTT. It is translated as CASSLGYGSNQPQHF. This chain links TRBV7-9 with TRBJ1-5; D is uncertain. This CDR3 spans 15 amino acids. Germline assignment: CDR1 SEHNR and CDR2 FQNEAQ (reference sequence). With 3 bases removed from V and 1 base from J, the gap between germline ends came to 10 bases.